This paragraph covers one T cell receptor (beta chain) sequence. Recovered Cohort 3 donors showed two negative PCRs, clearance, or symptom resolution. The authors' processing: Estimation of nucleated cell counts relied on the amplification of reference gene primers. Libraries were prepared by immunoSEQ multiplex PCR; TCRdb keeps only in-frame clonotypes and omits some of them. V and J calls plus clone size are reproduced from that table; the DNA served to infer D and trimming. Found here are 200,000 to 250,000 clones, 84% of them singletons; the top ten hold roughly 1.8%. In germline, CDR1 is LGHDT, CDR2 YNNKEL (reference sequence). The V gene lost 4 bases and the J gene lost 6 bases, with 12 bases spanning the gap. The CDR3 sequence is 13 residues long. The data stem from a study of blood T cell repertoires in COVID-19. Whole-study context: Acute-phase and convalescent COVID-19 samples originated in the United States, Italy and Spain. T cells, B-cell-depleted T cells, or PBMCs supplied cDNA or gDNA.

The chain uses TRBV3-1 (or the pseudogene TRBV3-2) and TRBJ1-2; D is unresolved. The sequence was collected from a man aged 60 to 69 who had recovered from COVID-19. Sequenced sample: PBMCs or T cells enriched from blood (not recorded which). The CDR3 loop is CASSRLHVDGYTF. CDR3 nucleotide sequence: TGTGCCAGCAGCCGACTCCATGTGGATGGCTACACCTTC.